The rows below give T cell receptor beta chains drawn from one sample of a study of shared clonotypes between healthy human individuals. Sequenced by immunoSEQ multiplex PCR; TCRdb stores in-frame clones only, minus some. Of nearly 2 million clones in the sample, over 85% were seen once. The sequenced sample consisted of naive CD8+ T cells sorted from blood. The receptors originated from a young man in good health. Both conserved end residues are part of each CDR3. D genes are given only for firm matches.

TRBD1	TRBV14	TRBJ1-1	TGTGCCAGCAGCCAGCAGGGGGCTGGGGTTACTGAAGCTTTCTTT	CASSQQGAGVTEAFF
.	TRBV4-2	TRBJ2-2	TGTGCCAGCAGCCAAGATCAGAACGTGAAGGCCGGGGAGCTGTTTTTT	CASSQDQNVKAGELFF
.	TRBV11-2	TRBJ2-3	TGTGCCAGCAGCTACGGAGATACGCAGTATTTT	CASSYGDTQYF
.	TRBV10-3	TRBJ2-7	TGTGCCATCAGTGCGGAAGGACCTTCCTACGAGCAGTACTTC	CAISAEGPSYEQYF
TRBD1	TRBV6-5	TRBJ2-7	TGTGCCAGCAGTGACAGGGGGTCCTACGAGCAGTACTTC	CASSDRGSYEQYF
.	TRBV7-9	TRBJ1-2	TGTGCCAGCAGCTTAGGGGATAACTATGGCTACACCTTC	CASSLGDNYGYTF
.	TRBV6-1	TRBJ2-7	TGTGCCAGCAGTGAAGCTCGGCAGGGCGGTTATCTCGAGCAGTACTTC	CASSEARQGGYLEQYF
.	TRBV9	TRBJ2-3	TGTGCCAGCAGCGTAGTGGGAGCGGAGGGAGATACGCAGTATTTT	CASSVVGAEGDTQYF
TRBD2	TRBV6-5	TRBJ2-5	TGTGCCAGCAGCCCTGGGACTAGCGGTCAAGAGACCCAGTACTTC	CASSPGTSGQETQYF
TRBD1	TRBV6-1	TRBJ2-7	TGTGCCAGCAGTGACGGGACAGGGGCGTTTTACGAGCAGTACTTC	CASSDGTGAFYEQYF
TRBD2	TRBV13	TRBJ2-5	TGTGCCAGCAGCTTATCGAGCGGGATGGGAGAGACCCAGTACTTC	CASSLSSGMGETQYF
.	TRBV4-3	TRBJ2-7	TGCGCCAGCAGCCAAGACCCAGGTACTCCCTACGAGCAGTACTTC	CASSQDPGTPYEQYF
.	TRBV7-9	TRBJ2-1	TGTGCCAGCAGCTCTACTAGCATCAATGAGCAGTTCTTC	CASSSTSINEQFF
.	TRBV5-6	TRBJ2-7	TGTGCCAGCAGCTATAGGGGACCCGGCTACGAGCAGTACTTC	CASSYRGPGYEQYF